Presented here are 16 T cell receptor beta chains from one specimen sequenced in a study of blood T cell repertoires in COVID-19. Sequencing was performed with immunoSEQ multiplex PCR; in TCRdb, only in-frame clones are kept and a portion is missing. The sample includes just over 250,000 clones, around 89% of them seen just once. Material for sequencing was peripheral blood. These receptors were taken from a man aged 55-75 years who had recovered from COVID-19.

This clone showed up just a few times. The J gene is TRBJ1-6, the V gene TRBV11-2, with 11 bases that match TRBD1. Unmatched junction bases numbered 2, after V lost 1 base and J lost 9 bases. This CDR3 spans 15 amino acids. Germline V CDR1 and CDR2: SGHAT, FQNNGV. The CDR3 sequence: CASSLAGQGGSPLHF. The CDR3 DNA follows: TGTGCCAGCAGCTTAGCGGGACAGGGGGGTTCACCCCTCCACTTT. Together with reference TRBV11-2 and TRBJ1-6, the CDR3 gives the full variable domain: EAGVAQSPRYKIIEKRQSVAFWCNPISGHATLYWYQQILGQGPKLLIQFQNNGVVDDSQLPKDRFSAERLKGVDSTLKIQPAKLEDSAVYLCASSLAGQGGSPLHFGNGTRLTVT.

The chain recombines TRBV9 with TRBJ1-1; tentative D call: TRBD1 (6 bases). In germline, CDR1 is SGDLS, CDR2 YYNGEE. There are 16 residues in the CDR3. V lost 3 bases and J lost 2, with 17 bases in between. In DNA, the CDR3 is TGTGCCAGCAGCGGTACGGGGGGCGCGCGAAACACTGAAGCTTTCTTT. Its protein product is CASSGTGGARNTEAFF.

This chain links TRBV2 with TRBJ2-5, with 8 bases identical to TRBD2. From germline, CDR1 is SNHLY and CDR2 FYNNEI. V lost 7 bases to trimming and J lost 3 bases; unmatched junction nucleotides: 7. The CDR3 is 14 amino acids. CDR3 region: CASTRGGGKETQYF. CDR3 sequence (DNA): TGTGCCAGCACCCGGGGCGGGGGGAAAGAGACCCAGTACTTC.

This chain connects TRBV30 to TRBJ1-1, with D possibly TRBD1 on 6 matching bases. V lost 8 bases, J lost 3 bases, and 16 bases lay in between. The CDR3 is made up of 13 amino acids. Germline V gene lookup returns CDR1 GTSNPN and CDR2 SVGIG (reference sequence). The CDR3 protein is CALDRTRYTEAFF. The CDR3 nucleotides are TGTGCCCTCGACAGGACTCGGTACACTGAAGCTTTCTTT.

V gene TRBV19 combines with J gene TRBJ1-1; 7 bases map to TRBD1. This CDR3 is built from 15 residues. The ends lost 5 bases at V and 1 base at J; junction bases unmatched: 7. CDR1 is LNHDA, CDR2 SQIVND, per germline (reference sequence). The CDR3 DNA sequence: TGTGCCAGTAGTGACCCGGGACAGACGAACACTGAAGCTTTCTTT. Encoded protein: CASSDPGQTNTEAFF.

The chain carries TRBV6-1 and TRBJ1-5; D unresolved. This CDR3 is built from 18 residues. V was shortened by 1 base and J by 0 bases, with 16 bases between the two germline ends. The V gene's germline CDR1 is MNHNS and CDR2 SASEGT. CDR3 region: CASSEGEVLVHSNQPQHF. The CDR3 coding sequence is TGTGCCAGCAGTGAAGGCGAAGTCTTGGTCCATAGCAATCAGCCCCAGCATTTT.

Only one count was recorded for this clone. This chain links TRBV18 with TRBJ2-5; D perhaps matches TRBD1 (6 bases). Germline V gene data show CDR1 as KGHSH and CDR2 as LQKENI. V lost 5 bases and J lost 2, with 15 bases in between. The CDR3 spans 15 residues. For the CDR3, the DNA is TGTGCCAGCTCATCAAGTCCAGGGGCGCAAGAGACCCAGTACTTC. It encodes CASSSSPGAQETQYF.

The rearrangement links TRBV5-1 to TRBJ2-7; D is perhaps TRBD1 (7 bases). This CDR3 has 14 amino acids. Trimming removed 3 bases from V and 7 bases from J, with 17 bases in between. From germline, CDR1 is SGHRS and CDR2 YFSETQ. The CDR3 nucleotides read TGCGCCAGCAGCTCGGGACAGTTCCGGGAGGAGCAGTACTTC. Residues: CASSSGQFREEQYF.

Comment on this clone: Other DNA variants within this sample encode the same CDR3. The V gene is TRBV9, the J gene TRBJ1-5; D is uncertain. Germline V CDR1 and CDR2: SGDLS, YYNGEE. V shed 1 base and J shed 4 bases, with 6 bases lying between them. The length of the CDR3 is 13 residues. The CDR3 bases are TGTGCCAGCAGCGTATCCGGTAATCAGCCCCAGCATTTT. It codes for CASSVSGNQPQHF.

This clone was observed once. The V call is TRBV19, the J call TRBJ1-2, with D unclear. CDR1 LNHDA and CDR2 SQIVND come from the germline V gene (reference sequence). The CDR3 has 14 residues. The ends were cut back, 4 bases at V and 5 bases at J, with 14 bases in the middle. The CDR3 region is CASSTGRLAYGYTF. The CDR3 DNA sequence: TGTGCCAGTAGTACCGGACGGCTAGCATATGGCTACACCTTC.

CDR3: CASRPTSGGGNEQFF. In DNA, the CDR3 is TGCGCCAGCAGACCGACTAGCGGGGGAGGCAATGAGCAGTTCTTC. V gene TRBV5-1 combines with J gene TRBJ2-1; 12 bases align to TRBD2. The CDR3 totals 15 residues. Trimming cost V 5 bases and J 6 bases; bases outside gene matches: 6. CDR1 and CDR2 (germline): SGHRS, YFSETQ.

The rearrangement uses TRBV6-2 or TRBV6-3 and TRBJ2-3; D is unresolved. CDR1 and CDR2 (germline): MNHEY, SVGEGT. Trimming left V 4 bases short and J 5 bases short, with 10 bases between. This CDR3 contains 13 residues. The CDR3 region has the DNA TGTGCCAGCAGTTCGGTTTATGGAGATACGCAGTATTTT. As protein: CASSSVYGDTQYF.

This chain links TRBV7-2 with TRBJ2-1; the D gene is possibly TRBD1 (6 bases). The CDR3 covers 15 residues. Trimming stripped 8 bases from V and 2 bases from J, with 16 bases between. Germline CDR1 reads SGHTA; CDR2 reads FQGNSA. The CDR3 loop is CASLKLGQTYNEQFF. Written as DNA, the CDR3 is TGTGCCAGCCTTAAACTTGGACAGACCTACAATGAGCAGTTCTTC.

The chain links TRBV19 to TRBJ2-3, with D possibly being TRBD1 (6 bases). The germline V and J ends were trimmed by 4 bases and 0 bases, with 11 bases remaining between them. This CDR3 spans 15 amino acids. Germline loops: CDR1 LNHDA, CDR2 SQIVND (reference sequence). The CDR3 nucleotides read TGTGCCAGTAGTAGTCTGGGGGCTAGCACAGATACGCAGTATTTT. This translates into CASSSLGASTDTQYF.

The gene calls are TRBV30 and TRBJ2-3; 15 bases match TRBD2. Trimming took 3 bases from V and 3 from J; bases not matched to a gene: 19. CDR3 size: 21 residues. CDR1 is GTSNPN, CDR2 SVGIG, per germline (reference sequence). Here the CDR3 DNA reads TGTGCCTGGAGGAGGGACCAGGGACTAGCGGGGGGCAACGGGGCGACAGATACGCAGTATTTT. This encodes CAWRRDQGLAGGNGATDTQYF.

This chain uses TRBV6-5 with TRBJ1-6, with TRBD1 matching over 8 bases. The germline gives CDR1 MNHEY, CDR2 SVGAGI. The CDR3 extends over 15 amino acids. The ends lost 6 bases at V and 7 bases at J; junction bases unmatched: 8. The CDR3 loop is CASSWRGTGNSPLHF. The CDR3 DNA reads as TGTGCCAGCAGCTGGCGGGGGACAGGAAATTCACCCCTCCACTTT.